This T cell receptor beta chain stems from a study of OX40 agonist ivuxolimab in advanced cancers. General study points: Several nonresponders also turned out to have low normalized T-cell clonal expansion.

Worth noting for this clone: Antigen specificity is unknown.

Trimming stripped 6 bases from V and 0 bases from J, with 9 bases between. The CDR3 length is 15 residues. Germline-derived CDR1 and CDR2 are SNHLY and FYNNEI. Method: immunoSEQ multiplex PCR; TCRdb's copy keeps in-frame clones and lacks some. In the table there are around 60,000 clones, roughly 87% of which are singletons. The TCR sequence derives from an adult with an advanced solid tumor such as melanoma, head and neck, liver or kidney cancer. V usage is TRBV2 and J usage is TRBJ2-6; D possibly corresponds to TRBD2 (5 bases). The starting material was CD4+ or CD8+ T cells sorted from blood, obtained in a trial of the OX40 agonist ivuxolimab. The DNA for the CDR3 is TGTGCCAGCAGGGCGGGTTTCTCTGGGGCCAACGTCCTGACTTTC. Translation: CASRAGFSGANVLTF. The whole variable domain, remainder taken from reference TRBV2 and TRBJ2-6, is EPEVTQTPSHQVTQMGQEVILRCVPISNHLYFYWYRQILGQKVEFLVSFYNNEISEKSEIFDDQFSVERPDGSNFTLKIRSTKLEDSAMYFCASRAGFSGANVLTFGAGSRLTVL.